What follows are 12 T cell receptor beta chains derived from one specimen sequenced in a study of shared clonotypes between healthy human individuals. Sequenced by immunoSEQ multiplex PCR; TCRdb stores in-frame clones only, minus some. The sample records about 2.2 million clones, around 93% being singletons. In the naive CD8 group, cells lacked CD45RO and were positively selected for CCR7, so terminally differentiated effector memory CD45RA+ cells were left out. The sample was naive CD8+ T cells from PBMCs. These receptors were obtained from a man aged 18 to 29 in good health. Some clones in this sample may be carry-over from other donors' samples.

This sequence joins TRBV4-1 and TRBJ1-4; 7 bases are shared with TRBD1. Germline trimming cut 4 bases from V and 8 bases from J; bases unmatched to any gene: 10. The CDR3 has 15 amino acids. Germline V gene sequence: CDR1 MGHRA, CDR2 YSYEKL. The CDR3 sequence is CASSPNTGEGEKLFF. Here the CDR3 DNA reads TGCGCCAGCAGCCCTAACACAGGGGAGGGGGAAAAACTGTTTTTT.

Only a few counts were recorded for this clone. The sample contains more than one DNA sequence encoding this CDR3. Here the CDR3 DNA reads TGTGCCAGCAGCCCCCTTTACGAGCAGTACTTC. Its translation: CASSPLYEQYF. The chain recombines TRBV6-1 with TRBJ2-7, with no clear D. CDR3 length: 11 residues. With 6 bases removed from V and 4 bases from J, the gap between germline ends came to 7 bases. CDR1 and CDR2 from the germline V gene are MNHNS and SASEGT.

This chain connects TRBV7-8 to TRBJ2-1; the match to TRBD2 covers 7 bases. Germline assignment: CDR1 SGHVS and CDR2 FQNEAQ. This CDR3 has 15 amino acids. With 5 bases clipped from V and 9 bases from J, the junction kept 13 bases outside the gene matches. CDR3 protein: CASSPVGGSSGEQFF. The CDR3 DNA reads as TGTGCCAGCAGCCCGGTTGGCGGGAGCTCAGGTGAGCAGTTCTTC.

The V gene is TRBV2, the J gene TRBJ2-1; no clear D gene. V lost 3 bases, J lost 0 bases, and 6 bases lay in between. Germline V gene data show CDR1 as SNHLY and CDR2 as FYNNEI. The CDR3 runs 14 residues. CDR3 nucleotides: TGTGCCAGCAGTGACTCTTACTCCTACAATGAGCAGTTCTTC. It is translated as CASSDSYSYNEQFF. Filled out from reference TRBV2 and TRBJ2-1, the complete variable domain reads EPEVTQTPSHQVTQMGQEVILRCVPISNHLYFYWYRQILGQKVEFLVSFYNNEISEKSEIFDDQFSVERPDGSNFTLKIRSTKLEDSAMYFCASSDSYSYNEQFFGPGTRLTVL.

The chain is built from TRBV29-1 and TRBJ1-2; D uncertain. V was clipped by 7 bases and J by 3 bases, with 12 bases between them. Germline CDR1 SQVTM, CDR2 ANQGSEA. The CDR3 totals 12 residues. Written as DNA, the CDR3 is TGCAGCGCGACGGACGGATACTATGGCTACACCTTC. Its protein product is CSATDGYYGYTF.

This rearrangement joins TRBV7-9 to TRBJ2-3; D not resolved. With 5 bases removed from V and 2 bases from J, the gap between germline ends came to 8 bases. The CDR3 covers 13 residues. CDR1 is SEHNR and CDR2 is FQNEAQ in the germline V gene (reference sequence). For the CDR3, the DNA is TGTGCCAGCAGCCCGACACCCACAGATACGCAGTATTTT. It encodes CASSPTPTDTQYF.

CDR3 amino acids: CASSVGADSNYGYTF. Here the CDR3 DNA reads TGTGCCAGCAGCGTAGGGGCGGACTCTAACTATGGCTACACCTTC. The V and J genes are TRBV9 and TRBJ1-2; D not resolved. Trimming removed 0 bases at V and 0 bases at J, with 9 bases between. From germline, CDR1 is SGDLS and CDR2 YYNGEE. The CDR3 is made up of 15 amino acids.

This chain joins TRBV4-1 and TRBJ1-2, with unresolved D. The CDR3 has 18 residues. Germline lookup yields CDR1 MGHRA and CDR2 YSYEKL. Trimming cost V 0 bases and J 5 bases, with 22 bases left between them. As DNA, the CDR3 is TGCGCCAGCAGCCAAGATAGCAGTATGGATGGCCTTACTTATGGCTACACCTTC. This sequence encodes CASSQDSSMDGLTYGYTF.

This clone showed up just once. The chain couples TRBV4-3 to TRBJ2-1; D is unresolved. There are 17 residues in the CDR3. V gave up 0 bases and J gave up 9 bases, with 21 bases separating them. Germline V gene data show CDR1 as LGHNA and CDR2 as YSLEER. The CDR3 DNA sequence: TGCGCCAGCAGCCAAGATTGGGCGGCCCTGGTGGCCAGTGAGCAGTTCTTC. Its protein is CASSQDWAALVASEQFF.

The gene calls are TRBV6-5 and TRBJ2-7; 11 bases are shared with TRBD2. The CDR3 loop spans 16 amino acids. Trimming at V came to 4 bases and at J to 3 bases, leaving 8 bases not matched to a gene. Looked up from germline, CDR1 is MNHEY and CDR2 is SVGAGI. CDR3 nucleotide sequence: TGTGCCAGCAGTTTAAGAACTAGCGGGAGCGTCTACGAGCAGTACTTC. This codes for CASSLRTSGSVYEQYF.

The chain uses TRBV2 and TRBJ1-2; D gene ambiguous. V was cut by 1 base and J by 7 bases, with 13 bases left in between. CDR1 is SNHLY, CDR2 FYNNEI, per germline. The length of the CDR3 is 14 residues. CDR3 sequence: CASSEERGPGGYTF. CDR3 nucleotide sequence: TGTGCCAGCAGTGAAGAGAGAGGGCCCGGTGGCTACACCTTC.

This rearrangement joins TRBV19 to TRBJ2-7, with D hard to call. The CDR3 is 16 residues long. Looked up from germline, CDR1 is LNHDA and CDR2 is SQIVND (reference sequence). Deletions cut 5 bases from V and 2 bases from J, with 19 bases between. CDR3 residues: CASSPSDLRIPYEQYF. CDR3 DNA: TGTGCCAGTAGTCCCTCGGACCTCCGGATCCCCTACGAGCAGTACTTC.